These T cell receptor beta chains were read from a single sample in a study of control samples from healthy donors and cancer patients. TCRdb's table, derived via immunoSEQ multiplex PCR, lists solely in-frame clones and lacks some. The sample has 100,000 to 120,000 clones; roughly 90% are singletons. Sample: PBMCs. Source of these receptors: a woman in her fifties or sixties with lung cancer. The CDR3 runs from the conserved cysteine through the conserved F or W. A D gene is named only where the DNA matches it firmly. For some rows the clone size is stated as once, few or many, or as a class when expanded; others skip it.

J | V | size | D | DNA | CDR3
TRBJ2-2 | TRBV6-6 | NA | TRBD1 | TGTGCCACCACTCCCCGGGGACAGGGGGCGTCCGGGGAGCTGTTTTTT | CATTPRGQGASGELFF
TRBJ2-3 | TRBV6-5 | NA | NA | TGTGCCAGCAGCCGGGTCTATGGCCCAGATACGCAGTATTTT | CASSRVYGPDTQYF
TRBJ2-3 | TRBV5-1 | NA | TRBD2 | TGCGCCAGCAGCCAGACTAGCGCGACTCGGTATTTT | CASSQTSATRYF
TRBJ1-1 | TRBV5-6 | NA | NA | TGTGCCAGCAGCTTGAGAAATGAAGCTTTCTTT | CASSLRNEAFF
TRBJ2-5 | TRBV3-1/TRBV3-2 | NA | TRBD2 | TGTGCCAGCCGGCTAGCGGGGCAAGAGACCCAGTACTTC | CASRLAGQETQYF
TRBJ2-3 | TRBV4-1 | NA | TRBD2 | TGCGCCAGCAGCCTTGTAGCGGGGGGGGGAGATACGCAGTATTTT | CASSLVAGGGDTQYF
TRBJ2-3 | TRBV9 | NA | NA | TGTGCCAGCAGCGTAGGATCAGGGGAGATCGATACGCAGTATTTT | CASSVGSGEIDTQYF
TRBJ1-1 | TRBV7-9 | few | NA | TGTGCCAGCAGCCCAGAGGAGGGACGAACTGAAGCTTTCTTT | CASSPEEGRTEAFF
TRBJ1-5 | TRBV5-6 | NA | NA | TGTGCCAGCAGCTTGGCCTCCGGGACACCCGATCAGCCCCAGCATTTT | CASSLASGTPDQPQHF
TRBJ1-2 | TRBV19 | NA | NA | TGTGCCAGTAGTATAATTGGGACCGGCTATGGCTACACCTTC | CASSIIGTGYGYTF
TRBJ2-7 | TRBV7-9 | NA | NA | TGTGCCAGCAGCACCTCCTACGAGCAGTACTTC | CASSTSYEQYF
TRBJ1-4 | TRBV9 | NA | NA | TGTGCCAGCAGCGTAGCGGCAGGGGTGAATGAAAAACTGTTTTTT | CASSVAAGVNEKLFF
TRBJ2-2 | TRBV5-1 | NA | TRBD2 | TGCGCCAGCAGCGGGACTAGCGGGGCGAGCACCGGGGAGCTGTTTTTT | CASSGTSGASTGELFF
TRBJ2-2 | TRBV28 | NA | TRBD2 | TGTGCCAGCAGTTCTCCGGGACTAGCGGGAGTCGCCGGGGAGCTGTTTTTT | CASSSPGLAGVAGELFF
TRBJ2-2 | TRBV24-1 | NA | TRBD1 | TGTGCCACCAGTGATCCGGGACAGGGAAACACCGGGGAGCTGTTTTTT | CATSDPGQGNTGELFF
TRBJ1-4 | TRBV6-1 | NA | NA | TGTGCCAGCAGTGAGTTTGAAGGGAGTGGGGAAAAACTGTTTTTT | CASSEFEGSGEKLFF
TRBJ2-1 | TRBV29-1 | once | NA | TGCAGCGTTTTGGGGGGCCGGTCGGTCAATGAGCAGTTCTTC | CSVLGGRSVNEQFF
TRBJ2-1 | TRBV3-1/TRBV3-2 | NA | TRBD2 | TGTGCCAGCAGAGGGACTAGCGGGAATAATGAGCAGTTCTTC | CASRGTSGNNEQFF
TRBJ1-2 | TRBV19 | NA | NA | TGTGCCAGTAGTATTAGGTCCGGCTACACCTTC | CASSIRSGYTF
TRBJ2-7 | TRBV12-3/TRBV12-4 | NA | NA | TGTGCCAGCAGTCGAACTCTAGGGTACGAGCAGTACTTC | CASSRTLGYEQYF
TRBJ2-7 | TRBV2 | once | TRBD2 | TGTGCCAGCACCCCGGGACTAGCGGGGATAATCGAGCAGTACTTC | CASTPGLAGIIEQYF
TRBJ2-1 | TRBV3-1/TRBV3-2 | once | NA | TGTGCCAGCAGCCGTACCGAGGGGTACAATGAGCAGTTCTTC | CASSRTEGYNEQFF
TRBJ1-2 | TRBV6-2/TRBV6-3 | NA | NA | TGTGCCAGCAGTTACACTATGACAGATCTCTATGGCTACACCTTC | CASSYTMTDLYGYTF
TRBJ2-5 | TRBV2 | once | NA | TGTGCCAGCAGGTGGGGGCTGGGTGAGACCCAGTACTTC | CASRWGLGETQYF
TRBJ1-2 | TRBV29-1 | NA | NA | TGCAGCGTTGATCTAGCACACTCTAACTATGGCTACACCTTC | CSVDLAHSNYGYTF
TRBJ1-1 | TRBV30 | NA | NA | TGTGCCTGGGCCTCGAACACTGAAGCTTTCTTT | CAWASNTEAFF
TRBJ1-6 | TRBV9 | NA | NA | TGTGCCAGCAGCGGGTTGGGGGGCCTAAGGGATTCACCCCTCCACTTT | CASSGLGGLRDSPLHF
TRBJ2-2 | TRBV29-1 | NA | NA | TGCAGCGTTAGTATCACAGACACCGGGGAGCTGTTTTTT | CSVSITDTGELFF
TRBJ1-5 | TRBV19 | NA | NA | TGTGCCAGTAGTCTCGGATTGTTTCGGGGGTCGCGTAGCAATCAGCCCCAGCATTTT | CASSLGLFRGSRSNQPQHF